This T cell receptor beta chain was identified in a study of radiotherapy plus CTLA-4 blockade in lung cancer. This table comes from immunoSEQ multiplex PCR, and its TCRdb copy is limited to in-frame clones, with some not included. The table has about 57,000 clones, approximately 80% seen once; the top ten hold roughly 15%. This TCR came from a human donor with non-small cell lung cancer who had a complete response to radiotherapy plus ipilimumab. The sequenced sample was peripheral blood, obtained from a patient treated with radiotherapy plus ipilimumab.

The CDR3 sequence: CASLPRSSREQYF. The CDR3 DNA follows: TGTGCCAGCCTCCCGCGGAGTTCGCGGGAGCAGTACTTC. V is TRBV2 and J is TRBJ2-5, with 7 bases that match TRBD2. The CDR3 is made up of 13 amino acids. CDR1 is SNHLY, CDR2 FYNNEI, per germline. V dropped 8 bases and J dropped 11; count of bases not matched to a gene: 14.